This T cell receptor beta chain derives from a study of cytomegalovirus exposure and HLA in healthy donors. Findings and caveats of the study: Most TCR sequences showed up rarely, but some public TCRs showed up in many donors.

The V and J ends lost 2 bases and 2 bases respectively, with 15 bases between them. The germline V gene has CDR1 SGHTA and CDR2 FQGNSA. This CDR3 has 16 amino acids. Measured with immunoSEQ multiplex PCR; TCRdb has only the in-frame clones, and not every one. The profile shows about 110,000 clones, approximately 95% of them singletons. Concerning this clone itself: Its antigen is not known.

Sequencing used PBMCs. The chain is built from TRBV7-2 and TRBJ2-5; no reliable D call. The TCR sequence derives from a woman between 18 and 29 years old in good health and CMV-seronegative. CDR3: CASSLRVTQPQETQYF. In DNA form, the CDR3 reads TGTGCCAGCAGCTTAAGAGTAACACAGCCTCAAGAGACCCAGTACTTC.